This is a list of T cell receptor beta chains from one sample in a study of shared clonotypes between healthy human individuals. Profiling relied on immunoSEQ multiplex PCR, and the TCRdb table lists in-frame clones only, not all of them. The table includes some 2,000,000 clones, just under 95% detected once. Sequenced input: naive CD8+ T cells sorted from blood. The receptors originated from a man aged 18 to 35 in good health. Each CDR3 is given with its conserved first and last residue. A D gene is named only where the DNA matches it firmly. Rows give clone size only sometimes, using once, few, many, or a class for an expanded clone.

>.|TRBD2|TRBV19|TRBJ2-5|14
TGTGCCAGTAGCAGACTAGCGGATCAAGAGACCCAGTACTTC
CASSRLADQETQYF
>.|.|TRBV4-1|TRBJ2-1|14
TGCGCCAGCAGCGACATGGACCTCGGCAATGAGCAGTTCTTC
CASSDMDLGNEQFF
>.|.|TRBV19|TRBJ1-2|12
TGTGCCAGCGAAAGGGGGAACTATGGCTACACCTTC
CASERGNYGYTF
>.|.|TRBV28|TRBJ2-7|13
TGTGCCAGCAGTTTAGGATTTGCCTACGAGCAGTACTTC
CASSLGFAYEQYF
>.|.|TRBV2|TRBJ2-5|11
TGTGCCAGCACTAGCGAGTATACCCAGTACTTC
CASTSEYTQYF
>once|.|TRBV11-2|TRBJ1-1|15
TGTGCCAGCAGCCCCGAGAACAGGGCGAACACTGAAGCTTTCTTT
CASSPENRANTEAFF
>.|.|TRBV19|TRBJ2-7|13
TGTGCCAGTTCTATCGGTATCTCCTACGAGCAGTACTTC
CASSIGISYEQYF
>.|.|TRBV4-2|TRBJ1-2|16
TGTGCCAGCAGCCAAGAAGGGGTAGGGCCTAGGGGTGGCTACACCTTC
CASSQEGVGPRGGYTF
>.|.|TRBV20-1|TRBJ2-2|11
TGCAGTGCTAGATGGTCCGGGGAGCTGTTTTTT
CSARWSGELFF
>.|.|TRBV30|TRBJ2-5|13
TGTGCCTGGAGTGACACCTACCAAGAGACCCAGTACTTC
CAWSDTYQETQYF
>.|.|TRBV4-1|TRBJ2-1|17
TGCGCCAGCAGCCAAGTTCAGGGAGGTAGTCCAGTCAATGAGCAGTTCTTC
CASSQVQGGSPVNEQFF
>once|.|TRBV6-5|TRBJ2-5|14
TGTGCCAGCAGTTACTCGATGGCAGAAGAGACCCAGTACTTC
CASSYSMAEETQYF
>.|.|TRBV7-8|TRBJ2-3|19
TGTGCCAGCAGCTTAGCGTCGGGACCCTATTATACTAGCACAGATACGCAGTATTTT
CASSLASGPYYTSTDTQYF
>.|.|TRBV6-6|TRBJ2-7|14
TGTGCCAGCAGTTACCCTGGAACCACCTACGAGCAGTACTTC
CASSYPGTTYEQYF
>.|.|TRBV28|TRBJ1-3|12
TGTGCCAGCAGTTTCTCTGGAAACACCATATATTTT
CASSFSGNTIYF
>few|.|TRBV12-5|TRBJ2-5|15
TGTGCTAGTGGTTCCTTCATAGAGTTACAAGAGACCCAGTACTTC
CASGSFIELQETQYF
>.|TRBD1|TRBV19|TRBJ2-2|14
TGTGCCAGTAGCGGACAGGGTTGGCCCGGGGAGCTGTTTTTT
CASSGQGWPGELFF
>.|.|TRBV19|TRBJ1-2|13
TGTGCCAGTAGTTCGGGACTCGGATATGGCTACACCTTC
CASSSGLGYGYTF
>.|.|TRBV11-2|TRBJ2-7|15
TGTGCCAGCAGCGTAGGCGCTAGATCCCTTAGCGAGCAGTACTTC
CASSVGARSLSEQYF
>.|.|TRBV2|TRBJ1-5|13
TGTGCCAGCAGTGAAGCCTTTAATCAGCCCCAGCATTTT
CASSEAFNQPQHF
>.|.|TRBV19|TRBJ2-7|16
TGTGCCAGTAGTTCCCCAATGACACTAGCAGTGAACGAGCAGTACTTC
CASSSPMTLAVNEQYF
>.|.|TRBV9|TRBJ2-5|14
TGTGCCAGCAGCGTATATTCCGGCCAAGAGACCCAGTACTTC
CASSVYSGQETQYF
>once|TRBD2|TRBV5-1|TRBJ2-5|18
TGCGCCAGCTCCTCTTTTATTTTTCCTAGCGGTTACCAAGAGACCCAGTACTTC
CASSSFIFPSGYQETQYF
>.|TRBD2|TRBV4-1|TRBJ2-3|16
TGCGCCAGCAGCCAAGATGGAGTAGCGGGAGTTCCAACGCAGTATTTT
CASSQDGVAGVPTQYF
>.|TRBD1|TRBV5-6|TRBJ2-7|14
TGTGCCAGCAGCCATGCCGGGACAGCCTACGAGCAGTACTTC
CASSHAGTAYEQYF
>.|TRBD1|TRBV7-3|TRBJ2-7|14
TGTGCCAGCTTCGCAGAGGGGGCTACCTACGAGCAGTACTTC
CASFAEGATYEQYF
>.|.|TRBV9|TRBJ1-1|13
TGTGCCAGCAGCGTTTCAGGGGCCACTGAAGCTTTCTTT
CASSVSGATEAFF
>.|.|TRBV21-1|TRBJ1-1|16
TGTGCCAGCAGCAAAGCGGGTCAGTTCATGAACACTGAAGCTTTCTTT
CASSKAGQFMNTEAFF
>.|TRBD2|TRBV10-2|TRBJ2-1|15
TGCGCCAGCAGTGCTGGCGGGGGGTTCCACAATGAGCAGTTCTTC
CASSAGGGFHNEQFF
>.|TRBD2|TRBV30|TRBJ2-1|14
TGTGCCTGGACAATCGGGAGGGCCATCAATGAGCAGTTCTTC
CAWTIGRAINEQFF
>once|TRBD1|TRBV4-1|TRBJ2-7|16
TGCGCCAGCAGCAGAGGGACAGGGCTAATCTCCTACGAGCAGTACTTC
CASSRGTGLISYEQYF
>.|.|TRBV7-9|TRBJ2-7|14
TGTGCCAGCAGCTCGGGACTCTTTGGCCACGAGCAGTACTTC
CASSSGLFGHEQYF
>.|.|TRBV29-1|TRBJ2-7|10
TGCCCCGAGGCTGGCGACGAGCAGTACTTC
CPEAGDEQYF
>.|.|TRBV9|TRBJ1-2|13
TGTGCCAGCAGCGTAGAGGGGGGTCTTGGCTACACCTTC
CASSVEGGLGYTF
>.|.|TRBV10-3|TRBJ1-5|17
TGTGCCATCAGGGACGACTCTGGAGGAGATAGCAATCAGCCCCAGCATTTT
CAIRDDSGGDSNQPQHF
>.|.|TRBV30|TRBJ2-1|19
TGTGCCTGGAAACCCGGCCCGGGGACTTCTTTTCAGGACCACAATGAGCAGTTCTTC
CAWKPGPGTSFQDHNEQFF
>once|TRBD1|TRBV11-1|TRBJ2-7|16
TGTGCCAGCAGCCCCCATCCGGGACAGGGTTCCTACGAGCAGTACTTC
CASSPHPGQGSYEQYF
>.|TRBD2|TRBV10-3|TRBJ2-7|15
TGTGCCATCAGTGAGCCGCTAGCGGGGGCCTACGAGCAGTACTTC
CAISEPLAGAYEQYF
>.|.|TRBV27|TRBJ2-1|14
TGTGCCAGCACCCAAGTTGGGTCCTACAATGAGCAGTTCTTC
CASTQVGSYNEQFF
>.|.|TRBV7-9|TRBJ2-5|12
TGTGCCAGCAGCCACAAGGGGGAGACCCAGTACTTC
CASSHKGETQYF
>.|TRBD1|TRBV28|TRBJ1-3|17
TGTGCCAGCACCGGAAGGGGGACAGGGTTATCTGGAAACACCATATATTTT
CASTGRGTGLSGNTIYF
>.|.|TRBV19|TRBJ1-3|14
TGTGCCCGTAGTCGGGAGGGGAACGGAAACACCATATATTTT
CARSREGNGNTIYF
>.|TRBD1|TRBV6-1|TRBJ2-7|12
TGCGCCCTGGGACAGGGAACCTACGAGCAGTACTTC
CALGQGTYEQYF
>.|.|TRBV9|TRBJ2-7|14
TGTGCCAGCAGCGTAGAAGCCTCCACCTACGAGCAGTACTTC
CASSVEASTYEQYF
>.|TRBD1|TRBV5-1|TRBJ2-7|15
TGCGCCAGCAGCTTGAAGGGACAGGATAACTACGAGCAGTACTTC
CASSLKGQDNYEQYF
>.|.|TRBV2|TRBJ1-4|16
TGTGCCAGCACCCAACTTTTGGACATCCCCAATGAAAAACTGTTTTTT
CASTQLLDIPNEKLFF
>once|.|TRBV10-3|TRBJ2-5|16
TGTGCCATCAGTGAATCCCCGGGACATCTACAAGAGACCCAGTACTTC
CAISESPGHLQETQYF
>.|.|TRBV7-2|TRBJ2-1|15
TGTGCCAGCAGCTTGGACTTTAGCTCCTACAATGAGCAGTTCTTC
CASSLDFSSYNEQFF
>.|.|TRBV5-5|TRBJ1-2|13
TGTGCCAGCAGCTTGGTCCTAGACTATGGCTACACCTTC
CASSLVLDYGYTF
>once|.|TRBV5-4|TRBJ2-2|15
TGTGCCAGCAGCCCCCGGGACACAAACACCGGGGAGCTGTTTTTT
CASSPRDTNTGELFF
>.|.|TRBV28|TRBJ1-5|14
TGTGCCAGCAGTCGGACGGATATCAATCAGCCCCAGCATTTT
CASSRTDINQPQHF
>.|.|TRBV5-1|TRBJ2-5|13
TGCGCCAGCAGCTGGGGACTCCAAGAGACCCAGTACTTC
CASSWGLQETQYF
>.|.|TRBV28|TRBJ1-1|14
TGTGCCAGCAGCTTAATAGGTACTAACACTGAAGCTTTCTTT
CASSLIGTNTEAFF
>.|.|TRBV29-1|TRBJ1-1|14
TGCAGCGTTGAAGGGTACCGATCGAACACTGAAGCTTTCTTT
CSVEGYRSNTEAFF
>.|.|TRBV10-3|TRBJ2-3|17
TGTGCCATCAGTGAGTCAGGGTCCAGCGGCGACACAGATACGCAGTATTTT
CAISESGSSGDTDTQYF
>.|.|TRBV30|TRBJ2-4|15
TGTGCCTGGAGTCTTGGACCAGGAACCAAAAACATTCAGTACTTC
CAWSLGPGTKNIQYF